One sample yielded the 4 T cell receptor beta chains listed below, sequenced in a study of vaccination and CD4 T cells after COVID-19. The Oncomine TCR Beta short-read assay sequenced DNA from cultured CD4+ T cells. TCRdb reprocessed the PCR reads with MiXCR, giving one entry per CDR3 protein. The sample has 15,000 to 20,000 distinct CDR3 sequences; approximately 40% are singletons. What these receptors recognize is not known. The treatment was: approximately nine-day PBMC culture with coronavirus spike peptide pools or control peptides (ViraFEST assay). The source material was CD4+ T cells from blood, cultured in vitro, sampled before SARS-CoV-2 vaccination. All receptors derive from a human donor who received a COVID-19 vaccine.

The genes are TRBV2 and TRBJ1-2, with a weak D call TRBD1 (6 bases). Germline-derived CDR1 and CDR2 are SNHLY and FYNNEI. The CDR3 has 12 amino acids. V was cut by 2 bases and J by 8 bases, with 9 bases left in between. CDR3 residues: CASSETGNGYTF. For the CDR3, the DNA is TGTGCCAGCAGTGAAACAGGGAACGGCTACACCTTC. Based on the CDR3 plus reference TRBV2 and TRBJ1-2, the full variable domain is EPEVTQTPSHQVTQMGQEVILRCVPISNHLYFYWYRQILGQKVEFLVSFYNNEISEKSEIFDDQFSVERPDGSNFTLKIRSTKLEDSAMYFCASSETGNGYTFGSGTRLTVV.

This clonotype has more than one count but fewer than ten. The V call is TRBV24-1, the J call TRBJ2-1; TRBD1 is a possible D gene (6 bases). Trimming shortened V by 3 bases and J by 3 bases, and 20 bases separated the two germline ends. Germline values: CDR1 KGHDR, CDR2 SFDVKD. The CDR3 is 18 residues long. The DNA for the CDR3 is TGTGCCACCAGTGATCCCCCTCGGGCAGGGGTATTCTACAATGAGCAGTTCTTC. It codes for CATSDPPRAGVFYNEQFF.

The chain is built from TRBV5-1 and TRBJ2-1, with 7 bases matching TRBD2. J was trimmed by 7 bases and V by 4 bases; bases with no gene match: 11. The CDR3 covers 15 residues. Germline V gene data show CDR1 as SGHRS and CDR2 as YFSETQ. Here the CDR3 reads CASSVVGGGINEQFF. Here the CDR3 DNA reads TGCGCCAGCAGCGTCGTAGGCGGGGGTATTAATGAGCAGTTCTTC.

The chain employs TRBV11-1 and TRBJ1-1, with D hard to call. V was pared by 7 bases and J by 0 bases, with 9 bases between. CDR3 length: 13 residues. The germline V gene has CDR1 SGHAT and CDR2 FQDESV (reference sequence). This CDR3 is CASTHNMNTEAFF. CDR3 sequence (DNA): TGTGCCAGCACGCACAACATGAACACTGAAGCTTTCTTT. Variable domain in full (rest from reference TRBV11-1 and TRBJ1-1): EAEVAQSPRYKITEKSQAVAFWCDPISGHATLYWYRQILGQGPELLVQFQDESVVDDSQLPKDRFSAERLKGVDSTLKIQPAELGDSAMYLCASTHNMNTEAFFGQGTRLTVV.